The table lists the clone carrying this T cell receptor beta chain with many counts. A second roughly 6 to 11 cycle PCR used barcoded and J-beta primers. TCRdb called the 5' RACE reads again in MiXCR, with one record for every CDR3 protein. Of 600,000 or so distinct CDR3 sequences in the sample, 45% to 55% were seen once. This sample is drawn from a study of blood T cells in healthy people across ages. The CDR3 is made up of 14 amino acids. V lost 8 bases and J 0 bases, leaving 13 bases between the germline ends. In germline, CDR1 is LGHDT, CDR2 YNNKEL (reference sequence). Sequences were obtained from blood. The sequence came from an elderly man in good health. This chain joins TRBV3-1 and TRBJ1-1; D remains ambiguous. Here the CDR3 reads CASRQGSMNTEAFF. The CDR3 DNA is TGTGCCAGCCGTCAAGGGTCTATGAACACTGAAGCTTTCTTT.